Listed below are T cell receptor beta chains from one sample, sequenced in a study of blood T cell repertoires in COVID-19. Libraries were prepared by immunoSEQ multiplex PCR; TCRdb keeps only in-frame clonotypes and omits some of them. The sample holds 50,000 to 65,000 clones, around 88% seen once. The sample comprised peripheral blood. Every receptor here comes from a human donor in a cohort sampled during active COVID-19. Both conserved end residues are part of each CDR3. The D gene is left open where the match is weak. The size field is filled for only some rows; it gives once, few, many or a size class.

>NA|TRBV7-2|TRBJ1-1|NA
CASSLDRNTEAFF
TGTGCCAGCAGCCTGGACAGGAACACTGAAGCTTTCTTT
>NA|TRBV18|TRBJ1-2|NA
CASSPPGGEVYGYTF
TGTGCCAGCTCACCACCGGGAGGGGAGGTCTATGGCTACACCTTC
>NA|TRBV11-2|TRBJ2-3|NA
CASSLGLSTDTQYF
TGTGCCAGCAGCTTAGGACTGTCCACAGATACGCAGTATTTT
>few|TRBV7-9|TRBJ1-1|NA
CASSLEGPGGEAFF
TGTGCCAGCAGCTTAGAGGGCCCCGGAGGTGAAGCTTTCTTT
>NA|TRBV5-1|TRBJ2-1|TRBD2
CASSSQPGAGGKEQFF
TGCGCCAGCAGCTCCCAACCGGGAGCGGGGGGAAAGGAGCAGTTCTTC
>NA|TRBV7-6|TRBJ2-1|TRBD1
CASSPSLGGEQFF
TGTGCCAGCAGCCCCTCACTAGGGGGCGAGCAGTTCTTC
>once|TRBV3-1/TRBV3-2|TRBJ2-3|TRBD1
CASSQRVGQGTDTQYF
TGTGCCAGCAGCCAAAGAGTAGGACAGGGGACAGATACGCAGTATTTT
>NA|TRBV5-1|TRBJ2-1|TRBD2
CASSAGTSGGARWSNEQFF
TGCGCCAGCAGTGCCGGGACTAGCGGGGGGGCCAGGTGGTCGAATGAGCAGTTCTTC
>NA|TRBV7-6|TRBJ2-3|NA
CASSLGQTGTDTQYF
TGTGCCAGCAGCTTAGGACAGACCGGCACAGATACGCAGTATTTT
>NA|TRBV7-9|TRBJ2-3|NA
CASSYGGRNTDTQYF
TGTGCCAGCAGCTATGGAGGACGTAACACAGATACGCAGTATTTT
>NA|TRBV18|TRBJ2-3|NA
CASSPIQGTDTQYF
TGTGCCAGCTCACCAATACAGGGTACAGATACGCAGTATTTT
>NA|TRBV5-4|TRBJ1-5|TRBD1
CASSIGQGLNQPQHF
TGTGCCAGCAGCATTGGACAGGGATTGAATCAGCCCCAGCATTTT
>NA|TRBV30|TRBJ1-5|TRBD1
CAWSVDRGRSQPQHF
TGTGCCTGGAGTGTAGACAGGGGGCGAAGTCAGCCCCAGCATTTT
>NA|TRBV18|TRBJ1-5|NA
CASSPGANQPQHF
TGTGCCAGCTCACCAGGAGCCAATCAGCCCCAGCATTTT
>once|TRBV30|TRBJ1-2|TRBD1
CAWGQDYNYGYTF
TGTGCCTGGGGACAGGATTATAACTATGGCTACACCTTC
>once|TRBV6-1|TRBJ2-2|TRBD1
CASRPGTATGELFF
TGTGCCAGCAGGCCCGGGACAGCTACCGGGGAGCTGTTTTTT
>NA|TRBV19|TRBJ2-1|TRBD1
CASSKSGQPYNEQFF
TGTGCCAGTAGCAAATCGGGACAGCCCTACAATGAGCAGTTCTTC
>NA|TRBV5-1|TRBJ2-5|NA
CASSLGAGQETQYF
TGCGCCAGCAGCTTGGGGGCCGGCCAAGAGACCCAGTACTTC
>NA|TRBV19|TRBJ1-2|NA
CASKGGYGGYTF
TGTGCCAGTAAGGGCGGGTATGGAGGCTACACCTTC
>NA|TRBV2|TRBJ2-7|TRBD1
CASSDRGWEQYF
TGTGCCAGCAGTGACAGGGGGTGGGAGCAGTACTTC
>NA|TRBV7-8|TRBJ2-7|TRBD1
CASSLRDGTVFYEQYF
TGTGCCAGCAGCTTAAGGGACGGGACAGTTTTCTACGAGCAGTACTTC
>few|TRBV6-1|TRBJ1-5|NA
CASSETTGYQPQHF
TGTGCCAGCAGTGAAACGACGGGATATCAGCCCCAGCATTTT